A single sample gave rise to the 9 T cell receptor beta chains below, sequenced in a study of blood T cell repertoires in COVID-19. The method was immunoSEQ multiplex PCR; TCRdb's version includes in-frame clones alone and lacks a portion of them. The sample carries more than 150,000 clones, approximately 84% recorded once. The sample consisted of peripheral blood. These receptors all come from a man between 18 and 29 years old with active or convalescent COVID-19.

J is TRBJ1-2 and V is TRBV10-2; D gene uncertain. V was shortened by 6 bases and J by 1 base, with 9 bases between the two germline ends. The CDR3 is made up of 13 amino acids. Germline CDR1 is WSHSY and CDR2 is SAAADI. For the CDR3, the DNA is TGCGCCAGCAGGGCGGCGGATAACTATGGCTACACCTTC. Translated: CASRAADNYGYTF.

J is TRBJ2-7 and V is TRBV4-3; no clear D. Germline CDR1 LGHNA, CDR2 YSLEER. Trimming cost V 4 bases and J 0 bases, with 10 bases left between them. The CDR3 sequence is 14 residues long. The CDR3 nucleotides read TGCGCCAGCAGCCGAACTTTAAGCTCCTACGAGCAGTACTTC. The encoded protein is CASSRTLSSYEQYF.

Turning to this clone: Other DNA sequences in the same sample also yield this CDR3. The chain has TRBV18 and TRBJ1-1; no firm D call. Germline CDR1 and CDR2: KGHSH and LQKENI. This CDR3 spans 12 amino acids. The germline V and J ends were trimmed by 3 bases and 5 bases, with 7 bases remaining between them. CDR3 residues: CASSPGRTEAFF. In DNA, the CDR3 is TGTGCCAGCTCACCGGGGAGGACTGAAGCTTTCTTT.

The chain joins TRBV28 to TRBJ1-2; unclear D gene. The CDR3 covers 14 residues. The V end lost 5 bases, the J end lost 4 bases, and 14 bases lay between the germline ends. Per germline, CDR1 MDHEN and CDR2 SYDVKM. CDR3 DNA sequence: TGTGCCAGCAGTCCCGCCGAAGGAGCCTATGGCTACACCTTC. Its translation: CASSPAEGAYGYTF.

V usage is TRBV6-1 and J usage is TRBJ2-1, with 13 bases aligning to TRBD2. Germline-derived CDR1 and CDR2 are MNHNS and SASEGT. J gave up 7 bases and V 2 bases, and 5 bases lay outside the gene matches. This CDR3 region has 16 residues. CDR3 DNA sequence: TGTGCCAGCAGTGAAAAACTAGCGGGGGGGCGTAATGAGCAGTTCTTC. Translation: CASSEKLAGGRNEQFF.

This clone appeared once. The gene calls are TRBV27 and TRBJ2-3; tentative D call: TRBD1 (6 bases). The CDR3 extends over 16 amino acids. CDR1 is MNHEY and CDR2 is SMNVEV in the germline V gene (reference sequence). Trimming stripped 3 bases from V and 8 bases from J, with 21 bases between. The chain's CDR3 is CASSFRQLWPQGTQYF. CDR3 DNA: TGTGCCAGCAGTTTCCGACAGCTTTGGCCACAGGGTACGCAGTATTTT.

V is TRBV11-2 and J is TRBJ1-1; D might be TRBD1 (5 bases). CDR1 is SGHAT, CDR2 FQNNGV, per germline. The V gene lost 5 bases and the J gene lost 4 bases, with 20 bases spanning the gap. The CDR3 totals 16 residues. In DNA form, the CDR3 reads TGTGCCAGCAGCCTATCACCCGGGTCCGGGGGCACTGAAGCTTTCTTT. Protein: CASSLSPGSGGTEAFF.

This clone turned up a few times. The chain carries TRBV11-2 and TRBJ2-3; 7 positions agree with TRBD2. CDR1 is SGHAT and CDR2 is FQNNGV in the germline V gene. Trimming took 3 bases from V and 2 from J; bases not matched to a gene: 5. CDR3 length: 15 amino acids. The CDR3: CASSFDAGVTDTQYF. In DNA, the CDR3 is TGTGCCAGCAGCTTTGACGCGGGGGTCACAGATACGCAGTATTTT.

CDR3 protein: CERRAAPRGWQYF. As DNA, the CDR3 is TGTGAAAGGCGAGCGGCCCCGCGGGGATGGCAGTACTTC. V and J are TRBV10-3 and TRBJ2-7; D possibly corresponds to TRBD2 (6 bases). This CDR3 has 13 amino acids. CDR1 and CDR2 from the germline V gene are ENHRY and SYGVKD.